The 31 T cell receptor delta chains below were found in one sample sequenced in a study of Vδ1+ human thymocytes. Sequences come from RNA converted to cDNA by reverse transcription. Pooled V-gene forward primers with one constant-region reverse primer generated the CDR3 amplicons by multiplex PCR. TCRdb repeated clone calling on the multiplex PCR reads with CATT. Of approximately 25,000 delta-chain clones listed, around 32% were seen once; the top ten hold 1.6%. Whole-study findings and limits: In the thymus, TRG and TRD repertoires looked highly polyclonal with Gaussian CDR3 lengths.

Antigens of these TCRs are unknown. Specimen: Vdelta1+ gamma-delta thymocytes from the thymus. As for subset: FACS-sorted CD3+ TCRalphabeta- TCRVdelta1+ TCRVdelta2- thymocytes. The receptors derive from a boy younger than two who had congenital heart surgery.

In this sample, this clone turned up once. The chain uses TRDV1 and TRDJ1; the D is unclear. Germline CDR1 and CDR2: TSWWSYY and QGS. V was pared by 0 bases and J by 4 bases, with 18 bases between. This CDR3 region has 17 residues. CDR3 nucleotide sequence: TGTGCTCTTGGGGAACTCCGCCCCGGCCCGGTTCGCGATAAACTCATCTTT. It is translated as CALGELRPGPVRDKLIF.

This clone was observed a handful of times. The chain couples TRDV1 to TRDJ1, with TRDD3 matching 9 bases. The CDR3 is 24 residues long. CDR1 TSWWSYY and CDR2 QGS come from the germline V gene. V trimming: 1 base; J trimming: 1 base; junction bases outside the gene matches: 28. In nucleotides, the CDR3 is TGTGCTCTTGGGGAACCTCTCGTCCCACGACTTACTGGGGGAGGGTTAAGTTTCACCGATAAACTCATCTTT. This translates into CALGEPLVPRLTGGGLSFTDKLIF.

This clone has only a few counts. The V and J genes are TRDV1 and TRDJ1, with TRDD3 matching 10 bases. The CDR3 runs to 17 residues. The trim removed 2 bases at V and 1 base at J, leaving 7 bases unmatched. Germline V gene sequence: CDR1 TSWWSYY, CDR2 QGS. The chain's CDR3 is CALGELLGDPLTDKLIF. CDR3 nucleotide sequence: TGTGCTCTTGGGGAATTACTGGGGGATCCCCTCACCGATAAACTCATCTTT.

V is TRDV1 and J is TRDJ1; tentative D call: TRDD2 (5 bases). The CDR3 loop spans 20 amino acids. The V gene lost 2 bases and the J gene lost 0 bases, with 25 bases spanning the gap. The V gene's germline CDR1 is TSWWSYY and CDR2 QGS. As DNA, the CDR3 is TGTGCTCTTGGGGAAGGCACCCTCCTATCACTGCTACGGCACACCGATAAACTCATCTTT. This sequence encodes CALGEGTLLSLLRHTDKLIF.

This clone is medium-sized within its sample. The gene calls are TRDV1 and TRDJ1; 9 positions match TRDD3. Germline V gene sequence: CDR1 TSWWSYY, CDR2 QGS. With V trimmed by 4 bases and J by 0 bases, 6 bases remained unmatched. The CDR3 length is 16 residues. CDR3 sequence reads: CALGVTGGPYTDKLIF. The DNA for the CDR3 is TGTGCTCTTGGGGTTACTGGGGGACCGTACACCGATAAACTCATCTTT.

As regards this clone: Since a much larger clone is just one base distant, this may be a read error. In the same sample, other DNA sequences code for this CDR3. The V gene is TRDV1, the J gene TRDJ1; TRDD3 matches 7 bases. CDR1 and CDR2 (germline): TSWWSYY, QGS. This CDR3 is built from 16 residues. V shed 4 bases and J 4 bases; nucleotides not matched to a gene: 12. CDR3 DNA: TGTGCTCTTGGGGCCCTCGGGGGATGCCTCTACGATAAACTCATCTTT. Its translation is CALGALGGCLYDKLIF.

This clone is judged medium-sized. This sample also contains other DNA sequences that code for the same CDR3. The rearrangement joins TRDV2 to TRDJ2; 8 bases are shared with TRDD3. The V segment lost 7 bases and the J segment 6 bases; nucleotides outside the gene matches: 21. CDR3 size: 18 residues. Germline V gene sequence: CDR1 GEAIGNYY, CDR2 EKD. In DNA, the CDR3 is TGTGCCTGCGATTTCCCAAACATCGTACTGGGGGTCCCAGCACAACTCTTCTTT. This codes for CACDFPNIVLGVPAQLFF.

The chain recombines TRDV1 with TRDJ1, with TRDD3 identical over 8 bases. V lost 4 bases, J lost 4 bases, and 14 bases stayed unmatched. Germline V gene sequence: CDR1 TSWWSYY, CDR2 QGS. The CDR3 spans 17 residues. The CDR3 DNA reads as TGTGCTCTTGGGGCTTATTATCAAGGGGATACTCGCGATAAACTCATCTTT. Translation: CALGAYYQGDTRDKLIF.

V and J are TRDV1 and TRDJ1; 9 bases align to TRDD2. The CDR3 contains 21 residues. Germline V CDR1 and CDR2: TSWWSYY, QGS. After removal of 3 bases from V and 3 bases from J, the junction contained 23 bases not matched to a gene. The CDR3 is CALGDPTPLSPSYLYADKLIF. DNA for the CDR3: TGTGCTCTTGGGGATCCAACTCCCCTCTCACCTTCCTACCTTTACGCCGATAAACTCATCTTT.

This clone has only a few counts. V gene TRDV1 combines with J gene TRDJ1; 9 nucleotides agree with TRDD3. The CDR3 extends over 25 amino acids. The J segment lost 0 bases and the V segment lost 3 bases, leaving 32 bases of the junction unmatched. Germline V gene lookup returns CDR1 TSWWSYY and CDR2 QGS. CDR3 residues: CALGDPCLRPLGEPPDWTYTDKLIF. The CDR3 DNA sequence: TGTGCTCTTGGGGATCCCTGCCTTCGCCCACTGGGGGAACCGCCCGACTGGACCTACACCGATAAACTCATCTTT.

This clone has more than one count but fewer than ten. This sequence joins TRDV1 and TRDJ1; D ambiguous. The CDR3 contains 17 residues. The V and J ends lost 2 bases and 0 bases respectively, with 16 bases between them. Germline assignment: CDR1 TSWWSYY and CDR2 QGS. The CDR3 loop reads CALGEGYRTAHTDKLIF. In DNA, the CDR3 is TGTGCTCTTGGGGAAGGCTACCGTACTGCGCACACCGATAAACTCATCTTT.

This rearrangement joins TRDV1 to TRDJ1, with TRDD3 matching over 12 bases. J lost 0 bases, V lost 0 bases, and 23 bases had no gene match. This CDR3 region has 24 residues. Germline-derived CDR1 and CDR2 are TSWWSYY and QGS. The CDR3 here is CALGELNPATGRDWGIPHTDKLIF. The CDR3 nucleotides are TGTGCTCTTGGGGAACTTAATCCAGCGACTGGTCGAGACTGGGGGATACCGCACACCGATAAACTCATCTTT.

This clone is classed as medium-sized. The chain joins TRDV1 to TRDJ1; TRDD3 agrees at 7 bases. The germline V gene encodes CDR1 TSWWSYY and CDR2 QGS. The CDR3 contains 14 residues. V lost 0 bases and J lost 6; bases outside the gene matches: 4. CDR3 residues: CALGELGDVYKLIF. Here the CDR3 DNA reads TGTGCTCTTGGGGAACTGGGGGATGTATATAAACTCATCTTT.

This clone was counted only a few times. A far larger clone differs by one base, so this is likely a read error. The chain carries TRDV2 and TRDJ1; D is perhaps TRDD2 (5 bases). The CDR3 runs 15 residues. The germline V gene encodes CDR1 GEAIGNYY and CDR2 EKD. The chain's CDR3 is CACVVDFPYTDKPIF. CDR3 DNA: TGTGCCTGTGTTGTGGACTTCCCGTACACCGATAAACCCATCTTT.

The J gene is TRDJ1, the V gene TRDV1; TRDD3 aligns across 12 bases. Germline V lookup: CDR1 TSWWSYY, CDR2 QGS. This CDR3 region has 25 residues. Trimming took 0 bases from V and 0 from J; bases not matched to a gene: 26. This CDR3 reads CALGELLQLFLLGDTRGGYTDKLIF. The CDR3 nucleotides are TGTGCTCTTGGGGAACTCCTTCAACTCTTCCTACTGGGGGATACTAGGGGCGGGTACACCGATAAACTCATCTTT.

By share, this clone counts as medium-sized. The J gene is TRDJ1, the V gene TRDV1; 7 bases are shared with TRDD3. CDR1 and CDR2 from the germline V gene are TSWWSYY and QGS. The CDR3 length is 16 residues. The V segment lost 1 base and the J segment 10 bases; nucleotides outside the gene matches: 15. Written as DNA, the CDR3 is TGTGCTCTTGGGGAACGTCGCCACTGGCTGGGGGTTAGACTCATCTTT. Amino acid sequence: CALGERRHWLGVRLIF.

On this clone itself: Its ends do not fully match the called genes, so a read error is possible. In the same sample, other DNA sequences code for this CDR3. J is TRDJ1 and V is TRDV1, with 11 bases fitting TRDD3. The germline gives CDR1 TSWWSYY, CDR2 QGS. The CDR3 is made up of 18 amino acids. CDR3 residues: CALGELLNWGIYTDKLIF. Here the CDR3 DNA reads TGTGCTCTTGGGGAACTCCTTAACTGGGGGATATACACCGATAAACTCATCTTC.

In its sample, this clone was seen a few times. J is TRDJ1 and V is TRDV1; 8 bases match TRDD3. Losses at the gene ends were 4 bases for V and 0 bases for J; bases not matched to a gene: 16. Per germline, CDR1 TSWWSYY and CDR2 QGS. The CDR3 length is 19 residues. CDR3 sequence: CALGGPLRTGGLHTDKLIF. The CDR3, as DNA: TGTGCTCTTGGGGGCCCTCTCCGTACTGGGGGTCTTCACACCGATAAACTCATCTTT.

As concerns this clone: Its ends do not fully match the called genes, so a read error is possible. V is TRDV1 and J is TRDJ1, with TRDD2 identical over 8 bases. The CDR3 loop spans 18 amino acids. In germline, CDR1 is TSWWSYY, CDR2 QGS. CDR3 sequence: CALGKLPTHPTYTDKLIF. The DNA for the CDR3 is TGTGCTCTTGGGAAACTTCCTACCCATCCCACGTACACCGATAAACTCATCTTT.

Points on this clone: Other DNA sequences in the same sample also yield this CDR3. The chain carries TRDV1 and TRDJ1; TRDD3 might be the D (6 bases). The CDR3 sequence is 20 residues long. V lost 1 base and J 0 bases, leaving 24 bases between the germline ends. The germline gives CDR1 TSWWSYY, CDR2 QGS. CDR3 region: CALGEPLNTPWGLYTDKLIF. In DNA form, the CDR3 reads TGTGCTCTTGGGGAACCCCTAAATACCCCTTGGGGGCTATACACCGATAAACTCATCTTT.

This chain uses TRDV1 with TRDJ1, with 7 bases identical to TRDD3. V lost 1 base, J lost 3 bases, and 20 bases stayed unmatched. The CDR3 spans 20 residues. Germline CDR1 TSWWSYY, CDR2 QGS. CDR3: CALGERKTLRQDTRSDKLIF. CDR3 in DNA: TGTGCTCTTGGGGAACGCAAAACCTTACGACAGGATACGCGATCCGATAAACTCATCTTT.

This chain connects TRDV1 to TRDJ1, with D perhaps being TRDD2 or TRDD3 (5 bases each). The CDR3 contains 20 residues. V lost 1 base to trimming and J lost 2 bases, with 26 bases between them. Per the germline V gene, CDR1 is TSWWSYY and CDR2 is QGS. The CDR3: CALGEPSFEPPPTGTDKLIF. The CDR3 nucleotides are TGTGCTCTTGGGGAACCCTCATTTGAGCCACCGCCTACTGGTACCGATAAACTCATCTTT.

This rearrangement joins TRDV1 to TRDJ1; D is possibly TRDD2 (6 bases). The CDR3 spans 18 residues. Germline assignment: CDR1 TSWWSYY and CDR2 QGS. With 1 base removed from V and 3 bases from J, the gap between germline ends came to 21 bases. The CDR3 coding sequence is TGTGCTCTTGGGGAACGCGATCCTACGTTACCTGTTGCCGATAAACTCATCTTT. Protein: CALGERDPTLPVADKLIF.

V gene TRDV1 combines with J gene TRDJ1; 9 positions agree with TRDD3. The CDR3 has 25 amino acids. Germline V gene lookup returns CDR1 TSWWSYY and CDR2 QGS. The V gene end was trimmed by 1 base and the J gene end by 4 bases; junction bases not matched to a gene: 34. The CDR3 here is CALGEPGLPVRSGNWGTTQLDKLIF. Here the CDR3 DNA reads TGTGCTCTTGGGGAACCTGGCCTTCCTGTACGGTCTGGGAACTGGGGGACCACCCAACTCGATAAACTCATCTTT.

The rearrangement links TRDV1 to TRDJ1; tentatively, D is TRDD3 (5 bases). The germline CDR1 and CDR2 sequences are TSWWSYY and QGS. The CDR3 length is 21 residues. Trimming removed 1 base at V and 0 bases at J, with 27 bases between. This chain's CDR3 is CALGEHLRYAFRGGYTDKLIF. The CDR3 bases are TGTGCTCTTGGGGAACATCTAAGGTACGCGTTCCGCGGGGGTTACACCGATAAACTCATCTTT.

The rearrangement joins TRDV1 to TRDJ1; tentatively, D is TRDD2 or TRDD3 (6 bases each). Per the germline V gene, CDR1 is TSWWSYY and CDR2 is QGS. V lost 5 bases and J lost 3, with 28 bases in between. The CDR3 consists of 19 residues. Written as DNA, the CDR3 is TGTGCTCTTGGGAGACTATCCTACGGGGGACCCCTCGGATCCGATAAACTCATCTTT. Amino acids: CALGRLSYGGPLGSDKLIF.

At least ten counts were recorded for this clone. Other DNA sequences in this specimen translate into the identical CDR3. This sequence joins TRDV1 and TRDJ1, with 13 nucleotides matching TRDD3. Germline V gene lookup returns CDR1 TSWWSYY and CDR2 QGS. The CDR3 has 19 residues. Losses at the gene ends were 3 bases for V and 3 bases for J; bases not matched to a gene: 13. CDR3 bases: TGTGCTCTTGGGGACGCCGGGTCGTACTGGGGGATACGCCCCGATAAACTCATCTTT. Its translation: CALGDAGSYWGIRPDKLIF.

The rearrangement uses TRDV2 and TRDJ1; 7 nucleotides line up with TRDD3. Germline V gene lookup returns CDR1 GEAIGNYY and CDR2 EKD. The V segment lost 9 bases and the J segment 0 bases; nucleotides outside the gene matches: 15. This CDR3 comprises 16 residues. CDR3 protein: CATGSWGVPYTDKLIF. Written as DNA, the CDR3 is TGTGCCACGGGGAGCTGGGGGGTGCCCTACACCGATAAACTCATCTTT.

The rearrangement joins TRDV1 to TRDJ1; no clear D gene. This CDR3 region has 16 residues. V gave up 1 base and J gave up 4 bases, with 16 bases separating them. CDR1 is TSWWSYY and CDR2 is QGS in the germline V gene. CDR3 region: CALGERTGRSLDKLIF. The CDR3 DNA reads TGTGCTCTTGGGGAACGGACAGGGAGATCCCTCGATAAACTCATCTTT.

The V and J genes are TRDV1 and TRDJ1; D possibly corresponds to TRDD3 (6 bases). Trimming removed 4 bases at V and 0 bases at J, with 12 bases between. The CDR3 is made up of 15 amino acids. CDR1 is TSWWSYY, CDR2 QGS, per germline. The CDR3 loop reads CALGGYEPDTDKLIF. The DNA for the CDR3 is TGTGCTCTTGGGGGATACGAGCCCGACACCGATAAACTCATCTTT.

This clone was seen more than once but under ten times. V and J are TRDV1 and TRDJ1; 11 bases are shared with TRDD3. V lost 6 bases and J lost 0; bases outside the gene matches: 18. This CDR3 has 20 amino acids. CDR1 is TSWWSYY and CDR2 is QGS in the germline V gene. The CDR3 region has the DNA TGTGCTCTTGGTCCCCCCCGGCCCCACTGGGGGATAGGGTACACCGATAAACTCATCTTT. It encodes CALGPPRPHWGIGYTDKLIF.